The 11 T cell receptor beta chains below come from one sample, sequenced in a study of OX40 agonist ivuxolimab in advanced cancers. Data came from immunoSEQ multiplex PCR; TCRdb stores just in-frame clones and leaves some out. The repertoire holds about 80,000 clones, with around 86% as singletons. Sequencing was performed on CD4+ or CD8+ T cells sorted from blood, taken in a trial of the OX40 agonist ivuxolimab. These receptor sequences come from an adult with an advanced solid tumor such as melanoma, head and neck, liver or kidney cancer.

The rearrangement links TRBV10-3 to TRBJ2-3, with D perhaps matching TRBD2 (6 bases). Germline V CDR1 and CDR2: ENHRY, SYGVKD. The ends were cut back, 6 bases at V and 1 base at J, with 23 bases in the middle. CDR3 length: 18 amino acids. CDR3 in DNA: TGTGCCATCAGCCTAATTAGTGACCTACTAGCCCGCACAGATACGCAGTATTTT. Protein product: CAISLISDLLARTDTQYF.

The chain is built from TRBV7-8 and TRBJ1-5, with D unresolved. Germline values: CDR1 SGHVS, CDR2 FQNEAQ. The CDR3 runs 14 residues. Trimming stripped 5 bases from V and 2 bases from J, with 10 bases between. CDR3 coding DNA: TGTGCCAGCAGCCAATTAGGCGGCAATCAGCCCCAGCATTTT. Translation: CASSQLGGNQPQHF.

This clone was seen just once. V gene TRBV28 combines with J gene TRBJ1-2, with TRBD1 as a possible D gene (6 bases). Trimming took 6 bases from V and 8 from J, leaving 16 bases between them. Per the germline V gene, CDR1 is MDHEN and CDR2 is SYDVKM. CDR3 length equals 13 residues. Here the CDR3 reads CASSRGGAWGYTF. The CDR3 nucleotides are TGTGCCAGCAGCCGCGGGGGGGCTTGGGGCTACACCTTC.

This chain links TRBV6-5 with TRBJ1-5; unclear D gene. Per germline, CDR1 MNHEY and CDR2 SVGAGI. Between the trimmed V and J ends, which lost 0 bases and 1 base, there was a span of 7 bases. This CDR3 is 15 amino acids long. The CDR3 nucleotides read TGTGCCAGCAGTTACTCATCGGACAGCAATCAGCCCCAGCATTTT. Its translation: CASSYSSDSNQPQHF.

CDR3 nucleotide sequence: TGTGCCAGCAGCTTAGCGCACAGATACTACGAGCAGTACTTC. Residues: CASSLAHRYYEQYF. V is TRBV7-8 and J is TRBJ2-7; no clear D. The CDR3 consists of 14 residues. CDR1 and CDR2 (germline): SGHVS, FQNEAQ. V was trimmed by 0 bases and J by 3 bases, leaving 9 bases between them.

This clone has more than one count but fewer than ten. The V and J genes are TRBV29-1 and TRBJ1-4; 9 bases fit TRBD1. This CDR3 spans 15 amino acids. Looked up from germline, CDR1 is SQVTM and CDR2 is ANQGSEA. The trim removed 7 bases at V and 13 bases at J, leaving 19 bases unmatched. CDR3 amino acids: CSGGDRPGQGGRLFF. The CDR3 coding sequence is TGCAGCGGGGGAGATCGTCCGGGACAGGGAGGTAGACTGTTTTTT.

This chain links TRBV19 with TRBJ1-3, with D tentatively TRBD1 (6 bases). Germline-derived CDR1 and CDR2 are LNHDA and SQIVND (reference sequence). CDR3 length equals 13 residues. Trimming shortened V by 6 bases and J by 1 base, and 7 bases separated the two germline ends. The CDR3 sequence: CASRQGSGNTIYF. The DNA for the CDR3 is TGTGCCAGTAGACAGGGTTCTGGAAACACCATATATTTT.

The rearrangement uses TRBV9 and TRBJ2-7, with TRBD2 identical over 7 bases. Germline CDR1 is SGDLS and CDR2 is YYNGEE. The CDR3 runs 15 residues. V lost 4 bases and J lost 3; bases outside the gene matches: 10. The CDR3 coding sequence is TGTGCCAGCAGCCAAGGAGGGACGGGGGGCTACGAGCAGTACTTC. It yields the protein CASSQGGTGGYEQYF.

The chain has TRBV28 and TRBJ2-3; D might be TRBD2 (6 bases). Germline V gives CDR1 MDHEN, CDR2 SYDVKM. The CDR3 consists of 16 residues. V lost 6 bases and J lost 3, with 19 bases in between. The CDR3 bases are TGTGCCAGCAGACTAAGGACTATCAGAAGTACAGATACGCAGTATTTT. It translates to CASRLRTIRSTDTQYF.

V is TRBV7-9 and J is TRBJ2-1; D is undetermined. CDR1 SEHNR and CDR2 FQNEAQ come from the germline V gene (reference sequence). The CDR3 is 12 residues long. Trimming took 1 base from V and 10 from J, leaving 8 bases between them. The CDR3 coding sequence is TGTGCCAGCAGCTTAGAACCTGAAGAGCAGTTCTTC. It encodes CASSLEPEEQFF.

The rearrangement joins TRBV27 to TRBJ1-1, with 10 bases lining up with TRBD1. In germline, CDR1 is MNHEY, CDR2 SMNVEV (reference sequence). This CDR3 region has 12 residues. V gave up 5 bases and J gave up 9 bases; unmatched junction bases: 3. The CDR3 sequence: CASSQGQGKAFF. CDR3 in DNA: TGTGCCAGCAGTCAGGGACAGGGGAAAGCTTTCTTT.